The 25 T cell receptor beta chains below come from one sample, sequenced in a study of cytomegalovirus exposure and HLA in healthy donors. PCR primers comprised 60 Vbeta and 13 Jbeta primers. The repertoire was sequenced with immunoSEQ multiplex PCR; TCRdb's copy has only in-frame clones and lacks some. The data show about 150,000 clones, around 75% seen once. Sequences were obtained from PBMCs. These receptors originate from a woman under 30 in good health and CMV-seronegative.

CDR3 loop: CSAPTGFGYTF. The CDR3 DNA reads TGCAGTGCTCCGACAGGGTTTGGCTACACCTTC. The chain uses TRBV20-1 and TRBJ1-2, with 7 bases fitting TRBD1. CDR3 length: 11 amino acids. CDR1 and CDR2 (germline): DFQATT, SNEGSKA (reference sequence). The V gene end was trimmed by 5 bases and the J gene end by 7 bases; junction bases not matched to a gene: 4.

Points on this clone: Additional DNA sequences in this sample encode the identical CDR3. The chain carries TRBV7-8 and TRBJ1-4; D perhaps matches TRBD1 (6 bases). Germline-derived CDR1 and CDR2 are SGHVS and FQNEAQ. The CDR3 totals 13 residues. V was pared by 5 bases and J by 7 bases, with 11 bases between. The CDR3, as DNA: TGTGCCAGCAGCCTGGGACACCCTGAAAAACTGTTTTTT. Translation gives CASSLGHPEKLFF.

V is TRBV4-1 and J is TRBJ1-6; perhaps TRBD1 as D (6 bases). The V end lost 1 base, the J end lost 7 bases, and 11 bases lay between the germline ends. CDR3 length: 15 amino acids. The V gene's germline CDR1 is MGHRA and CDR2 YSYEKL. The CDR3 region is CASSQVPGVNSPLHF. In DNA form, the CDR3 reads TGCGCCAGCAGCCAAGTCCCAGGGGTAAATTCACCCCTCCACTTT.

CDR3 sequence reads: CAISEPTGTYEQYF. CDR3 bases: TGTGCCATCAGTGAGCCGACAGGCACCTACGAGCAGTACTTC. The V and J genes are TRBV10-3 and TRBJ2-7; tentatively, D is TRBD1 (6 bases). Germline CDR1 ENHRY, CDR2 SYGVKD. This CDR3 has 14 residues. The ends were cut back, 2 bases at V and 2 bases at J, with 10 bases in the middle.

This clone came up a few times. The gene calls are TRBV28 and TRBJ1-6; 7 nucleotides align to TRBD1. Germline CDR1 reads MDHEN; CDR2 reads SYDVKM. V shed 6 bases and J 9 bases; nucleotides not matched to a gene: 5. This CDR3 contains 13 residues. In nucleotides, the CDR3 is TGTGCCAGCAGGTGGGACAGCGGTTCACCCCTCCACTTT. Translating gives CASRWDSGSPLHF.

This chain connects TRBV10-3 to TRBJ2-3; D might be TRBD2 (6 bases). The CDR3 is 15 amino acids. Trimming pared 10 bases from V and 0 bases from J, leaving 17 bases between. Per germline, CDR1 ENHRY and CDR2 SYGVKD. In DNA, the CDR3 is TGTGCCACGTCCGTTGAGGGAGGTAGCACAGATACGCAGTATTTT. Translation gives CATSVEGGSTDTQYF.

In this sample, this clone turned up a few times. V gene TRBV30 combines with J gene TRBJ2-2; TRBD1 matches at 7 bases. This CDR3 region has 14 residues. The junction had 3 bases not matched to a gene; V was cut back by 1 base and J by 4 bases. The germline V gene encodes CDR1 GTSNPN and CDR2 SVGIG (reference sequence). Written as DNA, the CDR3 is TGTGCCTGGAGTGACAGGGGTTTCACCGGGGAGCTGTTTTTT. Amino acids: CAWSDRGFTGELFF.

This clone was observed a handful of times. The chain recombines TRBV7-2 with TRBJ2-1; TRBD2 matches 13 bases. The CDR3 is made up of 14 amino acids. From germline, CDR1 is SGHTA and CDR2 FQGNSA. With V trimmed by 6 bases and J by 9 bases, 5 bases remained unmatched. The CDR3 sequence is CASRPGTSGVEQFF. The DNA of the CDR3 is TGTGCCAGCAGGCCCGGGACTAGCGGGGTTGAGCAGTTCTTC. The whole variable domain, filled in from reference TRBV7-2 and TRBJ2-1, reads GAGVSQSPSNKVTEKGKDVELRCDPISGHTALYWYRQSLGQGLEFLIYFQGNSAPDKSGLPSDRFSAERTGGSVSTLTIQRTQQEDSAVYLCASRPGTSGVEQFFGPGTRLTVL.

Written as DNA, the CDR3 is TGCGCCAGCAGCTTGTGGGCCGGACTAAACAATGAGCAGTTCTTC. It codes for CASSLWAGLNNEQFF. This chain joins TRBV5-1 and TRBJ2-1; weak D call: TRBD2 (6 bases). The CDR3 loop spans 15 amino acids. Trimming cost V 1 base and J 5 bases, with 13 bases left between them. CDR1 is SGHRS and CDR2 is YFSETQ in the germline V gene.

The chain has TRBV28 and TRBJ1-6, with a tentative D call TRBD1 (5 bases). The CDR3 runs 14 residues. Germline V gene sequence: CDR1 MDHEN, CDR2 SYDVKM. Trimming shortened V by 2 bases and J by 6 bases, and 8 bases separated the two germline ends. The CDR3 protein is CASSLRRGNSPLHF. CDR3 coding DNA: TGTGCCAGCAGTTTAAGGAGGGGTAATTCACCCCTCCACTTT.

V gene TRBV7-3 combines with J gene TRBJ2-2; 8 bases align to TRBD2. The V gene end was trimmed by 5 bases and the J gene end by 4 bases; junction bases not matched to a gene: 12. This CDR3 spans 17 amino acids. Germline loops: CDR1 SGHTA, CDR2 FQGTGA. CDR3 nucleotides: TGTGCCAGCAGCCCGACCGCGGGTAGCGGGGTCACCGGGGAGCTGTTTTTT. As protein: CASSPTAGSGVTGELFF.

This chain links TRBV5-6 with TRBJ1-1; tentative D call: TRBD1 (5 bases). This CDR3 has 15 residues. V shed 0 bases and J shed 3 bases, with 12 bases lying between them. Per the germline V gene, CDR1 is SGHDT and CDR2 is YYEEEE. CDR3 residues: CASSLVARADTEAFF. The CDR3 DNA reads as TGTGCCAGCAGCTTGGTCGCCAGGGCTGACACTGAAGCTTTCTTT.

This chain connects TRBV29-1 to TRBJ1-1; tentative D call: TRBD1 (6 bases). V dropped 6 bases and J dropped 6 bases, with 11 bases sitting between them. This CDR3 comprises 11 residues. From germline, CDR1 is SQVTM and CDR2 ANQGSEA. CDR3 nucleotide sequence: TGCAGCGTGTGGGGGGGCCCTGAAGCTTTCTTT. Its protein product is CSVWGGPEAFF.

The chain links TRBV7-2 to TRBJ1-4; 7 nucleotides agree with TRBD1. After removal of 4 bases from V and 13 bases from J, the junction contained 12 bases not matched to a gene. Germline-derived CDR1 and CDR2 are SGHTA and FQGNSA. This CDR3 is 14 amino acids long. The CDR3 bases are TGTGCCAGCAGCTCAGGGTTGAGGGGGCAGGCACTGTTTTTT. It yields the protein CASSSGLRGQALFF. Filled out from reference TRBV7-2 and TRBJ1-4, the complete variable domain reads GAGVSQSPSNKVTEKGKDVELRCDPISGHTALYWYRQSLGQGLEFLIYFQGNSAPDKSGLPSDRFSAERTGGSVSTLTIQRTQQEDSAVYLCASSSGLRGQALFFGSGTQLSVL.

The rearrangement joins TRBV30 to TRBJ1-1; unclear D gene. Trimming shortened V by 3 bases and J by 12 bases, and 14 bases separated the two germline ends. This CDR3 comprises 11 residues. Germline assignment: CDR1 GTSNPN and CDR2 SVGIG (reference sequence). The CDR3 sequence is CAWRLEQRTFF. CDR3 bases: TGTGCCTGGAGGTTGGAGCAGAGAACTTTCTTT. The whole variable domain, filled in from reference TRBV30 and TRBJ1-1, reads SQTIHQWPATLVQPVGSPLSLECTVEGTSNPNLYWYRQAAGRGLQLLFYSVGIGQISSEVPQNLSASRPQDRQFILSSKKLLLSDSGFYLCAWRLEQRTFFGQGTRLTVV.

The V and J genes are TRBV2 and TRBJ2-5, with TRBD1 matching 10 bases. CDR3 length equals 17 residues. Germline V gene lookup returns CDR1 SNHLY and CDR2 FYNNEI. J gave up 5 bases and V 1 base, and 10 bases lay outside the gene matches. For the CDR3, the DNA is TGTGCCAGCAGTGAAGGGCGGACAGGGGGTGCCCGGGAGACCCAGTACTTC. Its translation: CASSEGRTGGARETQYF.

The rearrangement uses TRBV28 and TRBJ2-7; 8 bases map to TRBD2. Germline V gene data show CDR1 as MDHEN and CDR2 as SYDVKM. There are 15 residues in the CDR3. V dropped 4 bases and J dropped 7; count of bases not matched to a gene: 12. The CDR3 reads CASSSTGTSFREQYF. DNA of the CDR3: TGTGCCAGCAGTTCGACCGGGACTAGTTTCCGGGAGCAGTACTTC.

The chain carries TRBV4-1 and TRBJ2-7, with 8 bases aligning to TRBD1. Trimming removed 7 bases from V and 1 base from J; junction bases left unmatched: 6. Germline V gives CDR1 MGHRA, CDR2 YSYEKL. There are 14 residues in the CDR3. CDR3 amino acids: CASNGQGKSYEQYV. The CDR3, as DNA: TGCGCCAGCAACGGACAGGGCAAATCCTACGAGCAGTACGTC.

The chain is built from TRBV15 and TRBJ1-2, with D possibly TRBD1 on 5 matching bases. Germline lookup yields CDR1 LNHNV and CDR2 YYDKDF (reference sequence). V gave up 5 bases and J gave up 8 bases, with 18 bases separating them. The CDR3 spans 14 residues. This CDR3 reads CATSPRRGLEGYTF. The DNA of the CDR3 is TGTGCCACCAGCCCCAGGAGGGGACTCGAAGGCTACACCTTC.

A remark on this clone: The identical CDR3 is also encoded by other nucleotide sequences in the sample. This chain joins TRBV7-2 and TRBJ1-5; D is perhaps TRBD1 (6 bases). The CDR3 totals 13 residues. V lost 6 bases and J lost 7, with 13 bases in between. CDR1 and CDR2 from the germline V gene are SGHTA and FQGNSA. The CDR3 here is CASSLQGNQPQHF. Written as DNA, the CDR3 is TGTGCCAGCAGTTTGCAGGGGAACCAGCCCCAGCATTTT.

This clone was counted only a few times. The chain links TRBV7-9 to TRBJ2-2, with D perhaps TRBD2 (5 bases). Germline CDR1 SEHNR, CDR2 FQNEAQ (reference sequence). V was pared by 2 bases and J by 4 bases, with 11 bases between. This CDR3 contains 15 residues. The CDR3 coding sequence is TGTGCCAGCAGCTTAAGAGCGGTGGGCACCGGGGAGCTGTTTTTT. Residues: CASSLRAVGTGELFF.

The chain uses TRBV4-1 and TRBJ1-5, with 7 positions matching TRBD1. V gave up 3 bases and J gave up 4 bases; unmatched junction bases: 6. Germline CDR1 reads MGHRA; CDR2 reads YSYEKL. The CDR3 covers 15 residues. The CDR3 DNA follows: TGCGCCAGCAGCCATGCACTACAGGGGAATCAGCCCCAGCATTTT. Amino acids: CASSHALQGNQPQHF.

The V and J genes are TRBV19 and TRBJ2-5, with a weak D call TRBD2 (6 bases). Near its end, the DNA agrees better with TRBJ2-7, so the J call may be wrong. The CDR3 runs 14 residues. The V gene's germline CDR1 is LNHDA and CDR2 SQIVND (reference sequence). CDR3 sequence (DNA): TGTGCCACATCCCACCCCGGGACTTTCTACGAGCAGTACTTC. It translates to CATSHPGTFYEQYF.

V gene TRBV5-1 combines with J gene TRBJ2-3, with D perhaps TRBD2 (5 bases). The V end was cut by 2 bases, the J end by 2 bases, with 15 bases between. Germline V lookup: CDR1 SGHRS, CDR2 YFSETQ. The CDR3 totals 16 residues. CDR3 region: CASSFKGLGNTDTQYF. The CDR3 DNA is TGCGCCAGCAGCTTTAAAGGACTGGGGAACACAGATACGCAGTATTTT.

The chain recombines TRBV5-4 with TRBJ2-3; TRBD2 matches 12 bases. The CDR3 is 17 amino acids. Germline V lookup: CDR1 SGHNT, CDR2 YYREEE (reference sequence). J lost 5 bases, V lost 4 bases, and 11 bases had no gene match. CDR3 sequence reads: CASSKRTSGDRGDTQYF. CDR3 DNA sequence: TGTGCCAGCAGCAAAAGGACTAGCGGGGATAGGGGAGATACGCAGTATTTT.